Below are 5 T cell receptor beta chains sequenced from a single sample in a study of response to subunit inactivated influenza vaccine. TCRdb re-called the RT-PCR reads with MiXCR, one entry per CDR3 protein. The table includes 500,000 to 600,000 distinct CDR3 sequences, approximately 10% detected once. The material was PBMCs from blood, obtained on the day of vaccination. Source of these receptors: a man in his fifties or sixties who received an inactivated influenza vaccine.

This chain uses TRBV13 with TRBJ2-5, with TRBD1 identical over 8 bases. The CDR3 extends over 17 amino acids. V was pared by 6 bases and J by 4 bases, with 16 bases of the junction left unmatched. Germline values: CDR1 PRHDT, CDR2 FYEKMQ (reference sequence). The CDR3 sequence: CASSFQGASLVRETQYF. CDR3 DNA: TGTGCCAGCAGTTTCCAGGGGGCGAGTTTAGTACGAGAGACCCAGTACTTC. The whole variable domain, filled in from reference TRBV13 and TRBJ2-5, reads AAGVIQSPRHLIKEKRETATLKCYPIPRHDTVYWYQQGPGQDPQFLISFYEKMQSDKGSIPDRFSAQQFSDYHSELNMSSLELGDSALYFCASSFQGASLVRETQYFGPGTRLLVL.

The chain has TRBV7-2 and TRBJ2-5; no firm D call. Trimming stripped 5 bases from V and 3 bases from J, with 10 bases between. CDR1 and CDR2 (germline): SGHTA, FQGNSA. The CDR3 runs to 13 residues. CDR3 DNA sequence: TGTGCCAGCAGCCGCGGAGCCGAAGAGACCCAGTACTTC. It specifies CASSRGAEETQYF.

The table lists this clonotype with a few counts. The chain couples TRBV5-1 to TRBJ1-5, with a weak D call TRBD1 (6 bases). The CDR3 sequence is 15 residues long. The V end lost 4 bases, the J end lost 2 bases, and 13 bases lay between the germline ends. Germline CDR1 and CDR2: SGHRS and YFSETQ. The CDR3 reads CASSASGARNQPQHF. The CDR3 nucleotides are TGCGCCAGCAGCGCCTCAGGGGCCCGCAATCAGCCCCAGCATTTT.

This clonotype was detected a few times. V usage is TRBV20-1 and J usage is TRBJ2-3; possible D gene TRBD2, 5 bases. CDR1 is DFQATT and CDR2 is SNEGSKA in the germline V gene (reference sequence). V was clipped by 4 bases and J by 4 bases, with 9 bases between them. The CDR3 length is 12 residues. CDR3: CSATLRADTQYF. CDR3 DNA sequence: TGCAGTGCTACCCTGAGGGCAGATACGCAGTATTTT.

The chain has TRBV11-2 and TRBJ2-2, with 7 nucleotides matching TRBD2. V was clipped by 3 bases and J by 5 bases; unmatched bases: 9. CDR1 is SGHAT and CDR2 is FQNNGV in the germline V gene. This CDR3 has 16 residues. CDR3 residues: CASSFGLGRRTGELFF. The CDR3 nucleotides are TGTGCCAGCAGCTTCGGACTAGGCCGGAGGACCGGGGAGCTGTTTTTT.